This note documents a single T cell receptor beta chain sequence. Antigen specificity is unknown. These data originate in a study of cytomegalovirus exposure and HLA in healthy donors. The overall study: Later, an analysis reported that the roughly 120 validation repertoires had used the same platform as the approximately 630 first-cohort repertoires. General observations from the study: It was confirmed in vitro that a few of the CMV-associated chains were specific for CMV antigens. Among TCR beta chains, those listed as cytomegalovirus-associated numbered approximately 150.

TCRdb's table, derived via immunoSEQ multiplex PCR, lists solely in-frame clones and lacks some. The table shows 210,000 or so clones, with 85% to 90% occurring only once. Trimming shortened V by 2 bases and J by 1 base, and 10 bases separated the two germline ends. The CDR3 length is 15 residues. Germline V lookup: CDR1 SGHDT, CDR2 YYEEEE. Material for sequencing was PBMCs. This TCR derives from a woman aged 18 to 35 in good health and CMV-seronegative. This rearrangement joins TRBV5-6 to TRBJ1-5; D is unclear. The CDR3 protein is CASSFGAISNQPQHF. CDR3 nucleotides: TGTGCCAGCAGCTTCGGTGCAATCAGCAATCAGCCCCAGCATTTT.